Sequencing of this T cell receptor beta chain was carried out in a study of T cell repertoires in cytomegalovirus infection. TCRdb independently ran MiXCR on the reads; one entry per CDR3 protein. The profile shows about 260,000 distinct CDR3 sequences, roughly 13% of them singletons. Whole-study findings and limits: The ex vivo response was dominated by HLA-C-restricted CMV-specific TCR beta clonotypes.

This clonotype was seen only a few times. Antigen specificity is unknown. V gave up 11 bases and J gave up 3 bases, with 11 bases separating them. CDR1 and CDR2 from the germline V gene are SGHTA and FQGTGA. The CDR3 runs to 12 residues. This chain joins TRBV7-3 and TRBJ1-5; D is undetermined. Sequencing was done on a sample of PBMCs. This clonotype was obtained from a human donor in good health (CMV status not recorded). Some clones in this sample may be carry-over from other donors' samples. The CDR3 here is CAVSDPNQPQHF. CDR3 in DNA: TGTGCCGTTTCAGATCCCAATCAGCCCCAGCATTTT.